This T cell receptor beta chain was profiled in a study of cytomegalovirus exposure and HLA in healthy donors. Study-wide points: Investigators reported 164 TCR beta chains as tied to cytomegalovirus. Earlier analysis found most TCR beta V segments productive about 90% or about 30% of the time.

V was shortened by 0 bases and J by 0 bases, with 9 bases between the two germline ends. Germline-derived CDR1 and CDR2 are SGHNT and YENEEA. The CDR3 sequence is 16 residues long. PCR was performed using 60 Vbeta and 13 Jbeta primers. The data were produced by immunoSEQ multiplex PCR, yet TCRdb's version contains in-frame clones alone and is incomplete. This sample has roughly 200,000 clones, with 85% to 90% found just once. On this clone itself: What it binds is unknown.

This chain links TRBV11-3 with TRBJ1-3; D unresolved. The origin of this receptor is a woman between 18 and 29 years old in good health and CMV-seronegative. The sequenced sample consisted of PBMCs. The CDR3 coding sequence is TGTGCCAGCAGCTTAGAGTTGGGCAACTCTGGAAACACCATATATTTT. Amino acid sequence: CASSLELGNSGNTIYF.